The entry below gives a single T cell receptor beta chain sequence along with its context. Its target is not known. These data come from a study of post-analysis software for immune sequencing data. Study-level findings and limits: A few TRBV segments occurring more often in patients than controls included TRBV5-6, TRBV5-1 and TRBV20-1. Multiple sclerosis was associated with a significant reduction in normalized Chao1 diversity relative to controls.

The junction had 8 bases not matched to a gene; V was cut back by 6 bases and J by 4 bases. This CDR3 is 14 amino acids long. Looked up from germline, CDR1 is PRHDT and CDR2 is FYEKMQ (reference sequence). TCR beta cDNA libraries included unique molecular identifiers. TCRdb reprocessed the PCR reads with MiXCR, giving one entry per CDR3 protein. The repertoire holds about 540,000 distinct CDR3 sequences, with roughly 34% as singletons. The chain employs TRBV13 and TRBJ1-2; 7 bases align to TRBD1. Sequencing was performed on blood. This TCR came from a girl aged 2-17 years with multiple sclerosis. The CDR3 DNA follows: TGTGCCAGCAGGTGCCAGACAGGGACCTATGGCTACACCTTC. Residues: CASRCQTGTYGYTF.